This T cell receptor beta chain was recovered during a study of T cell responses to AZD1222 COVID-19 vaccine. Repertoires were generated with immunoSEQ multiplex PCR, while TCRdb's copy carries only in-frame clones and drops some. The data show roughly 150,000 clones, 90% seen once. Germline V gives CDR1 LGHDT, CDR2 YNNKEL (reference sequence). Unmatched junction bases numbered 7, after V lost 2 bases and J lost 1 base. CDR3 length: 17 amino acids. Note on this clone: No antigen is known for it.

Findings and caveats of the study: Baseline seropositivity characterized only a handful of AZD1222 recipients. Unmutated variant regions reportedly attract nearly half of all spike-specific TCRs. The sample set comprised mostly white British donors with more females, and clonal diversity was possibly underestimated.

The chain uses TRBV3-1 (or the pseudogene TRBV3-2) and TRBJ2-2; TRBD1 matches at 7 bases. The clonotype comes from an adult who received the AZD1222 COVID-19 vaccine. The sample here was peripheral blood, taken 28 days after the second AZD1222 dose. This chain's CDR3 is CASSQRQGLGNTGELFF. The CDR3 nucleotides read TGTGCCAGCAGCCAAAGACAGGGATTAGGGAACACCGGGGAGCTGTTTTTT.